Sequencing of this T cell receptor beta chain was carried out in a study of T cell repertoires in cytomegalovirus infection (dated by TCRdb to between 2017 and 2020). For the wider study: Peptide stimulations targeted recently identified HLA-C-restricted CMV epitopes, whose presentation resists viral immunomodulation, together with well-studied HLA-B-restricted epitopes. Because public TCR beta signatures pointed to carriage of CMV infection together with the matching HLA type, the HLA type of each donor mattered for the analysis. General findings and caveats noted by the study authors: The ex vivo response was dominated by HLA-C-restricted CMV-specific TCR beta clonotypes, and the single most frequent clonotype in two of eight donors was supplied by these HLA-C-restricted clonotypes. Carriers of CMV infection plus the relevant HLA type were discriminated by the cumulative frequency of public TCR beta family members in the study cohort and in an independent roughly 380-donor cohort.

The cysteine opens and the phenylalanine closes a CDR3 of 16 amino acids. Just the 48-base CDR3 DNA is kept, in frame starting at base 1. Per the germline V gene, MGHRA is the CDR1 and YSYEKL is the CDR2. V and J lose 6 bases and 0 bases, and a span of 17 bases separates them. The table lists this clonotype with a few counts. Its specific antigen is unknown. No clone much larger than this one lies a single base away; base qualities are absent. The run used an Illumina HiSeq 1500. TCRdb reanalyzed the raw reads on its own, using fastp at Q25 for trimming and MiXCR for clone calling, and kept in-frame beta chains. All rows with the same CDR3 protein become a single entry with the most common DNA and genes. The sample profile shows 900,000 to 950,000 distinct CDR3 sequences; 31% of them were found once. The ten largest make up roughly 12% of the sample. Per the publication, the treatment or condition label means: in vitro stimulation with specific CMV peptide epitopes to enrich CMV-specific T cells.

This sample comprised cultured CD8+ T cells from PBMCs, obtained from culture after CMV antigen stimulation. The TCR comes from a human donor in good health (CMV status not recorded). Some clones in this sample may be carry-over from other donors' samples. Recombination linked TRBV4-1 to TRBJ1-1; the D gene cannot be resolved reliably. This receptor has the CDR3 CASSWNKGRLNTEAFF. The bases are TGCGCCAGCAGTTGGAATAAAGGCAGGCTGAACACTGAAGCTTTCTTT.